This entry lists 24 T cell receptor beta chains sequenced from one sample in a study of cytomegalovirus exposure and HLA in healthy donors. PCR employed 60 Vbeta and 13 Jbeta primers. This table comes from immunoSEQ multiplex PCR, and its TCRdb copy is limited to in-frame clones, with some not included. Here the sample table reports some 200,000 clones. Sequencing was carried out using PBMCs. The source of these receptors is a girl aged 2-10 years in good health and CMV-seropositive.

This rearrangement joins TRBV7-9 to TRBJ2-7, with D perhaps matching TRBD1 (6 bases). The CDR3 has 13 residues. Per the germline V gene, CDR1 is SEHNR and CDR2 is FQNEAQ (reference sequence). Trimming shortened V by 2 bases and J by 6 bases, and 11 bases separated the two germline ends. CDR3 DNA sequence: TGTGCCAGCAGCTTATCAGGGGTCTCCGAGCAGTACTTC. This encodes CASSLSGVSEQYF.

V and J are TRBV19 and TRBJ1-1; TRBD1 agrees at 7 bases. Germline CDR1 reads LNHDA; CDR2 reads SQIVND (reference sequence). This CDR3 is 17 amino acids long. V shed 2 bases and J 3 bases; nucleotides not matched to a gene: 12. CDR3 nucleotide sequence: TGTGCCAGTAGTATAACCAGACAGGGTAAAGGAGACACTGAAGCTTTCTTT. It codes for CASSITRQGKGDTEAFF.

The V and J genes are TRBV5-6 and TRBJ2-5; 11 nucleotides agree with TRBD1. Germline lookup yields CDR1 SGHDT and CDR2 YYEEEE. This CDR3 comprises 15 residues. After removal of 2 bases from V and 5 bases from J, the junction contained 5 bases not matched to a gene. The CDR3 nucleotides read TGTGCCAGCAGCTTCTGGACAGGGGGCTCGGAGACCCAGTACTTC. Its translation: CASSFWTGGSETQYF. The whole variable domain, remainder taken from reference TRBV5-6 and TRBJ2-5, is DAGVTQSPTHLIKTRGQQVTLRCSPKSGHDTVSWYQQALGQGPQFIFQYYEEEERQRGNFPDRFSGHQFPNYSSELNVNALLLGDSALYLCASSFWTGGSETQYFGPGTRLLVL.

As DNA, the CDR3 is TGTGCCATCAACCAGAGACAGGGGGCTGATGGCTACACCTTC. As protein: CAINQRQGADGYTF. The V gene is TRBV10-3, the J gene TRBJ1-2; TRBD1 matches 10 bases. Germline CDR1 and CDR2: ENHRY and SYGVKD. CDR3 length equals 14 residues. The ends lost 7 bases at V and 6 bases at J; junction bases unmatched: 8.

The V and J genes are TRBV5-4 and TRBJ2-7; D not resolved. Trimming cost V 1 base and J 4 bases, with 15 bases left between them. There are 15 residues in the CDR3. In germline, CDR1 is SGHNT, CDR2 YYREEE (reference sequence). CDR3 sequence: CASSLSRGPDYEQYF. As DNA, the CDR3 is TGTGCCAGCAGCTTGTCAAGAGGTCCAGATTACGAGCAGTACTTC.

The V gene is TRBV7-2, the J gene TRBJ2-7; D may be TRBD2 (7 bases). V was cut by 5 bases and J by 3 bases, with 20 bases left in between. This CDR3 has 16 residues. Germline CDR1 SGHTA, CDR2 FQGNSA. CDR3 sequence reads: CASSPAGEGGNYEQYF. As DNA, the CDR3 is TGTGCCAGCAGCCCCGCCGGGGAGGGGGGTAACTACGAGCAGTACTTC.

The chain uses TRBV25-1 and TRBJ2-1, with D uncertain. Germline lookup yields CDR1 MGHDK and CDR2 SYGVNS. Trimming removed 2 bases from V and 0 bases from J, with 5 bases in between. The CDR3 consists of 14 residues. CDR3 amino acids: CASSEVSSYNEQFF. The CDR3 DNA reads TGTGCCAGCAGTGAAGTGAGCTCCTACAATGAGCAGTTCTTC.

The J gene is TRBJ2-1, the V gene TRBV9; TRBD2 aligns across 11 bases. Losses at the gene ends were 0 bases for V and 0 bases for J; bases not matched to a gene: 5. From germline, CDR1 is SGDLS and CDR2 YYNGEE. CDR3 length: 18 residues. CDR3 sequence: CASSVGLAGGSSYNEQFF. CDR3 nucleotides: TGTGCCAGCAGCGTAGGTCTAGCGGGAGGAAGCTCCTACAATGAGCAGTTCTTC.

V and J are TRBV19 and TRBJ2-7, with TRBD2 matching 8 bases. This CDR3 spans 12 amino acids. From germline, CDR1 is LNHDA and CDR2 SQIVND (reference sequence). V shed 11 bases and J 7 bases; nucleotides not matched to a gene: 10. The DNA of the CDR3 is TGTGCCTCACGGGGGGGAGCAGGGGAGCAGTACTTC. Translation: CASRGGAGEQYF.

CDR3 amino acids: CASSPRQALVINEKLFF. The CDR3 nucleotides are TGTGCCAGCAGTCCGAGACAGGCCCTGGTCATAAATGAAAAACTGTTTTTT. This sequence joins TRBV27 and TRBJ1-4, with D possibly being TRBD1 (6 bases). The CDR3 is made up of 17 amino acids. Germline V gene data show CDR1 as MNHEY and CDR2 as SMNVEV (reference sequence). V lost 5 bases to trimming and J lost 5 bases, with 21 bases between them.

The V and J genes are TRBV9 and TRBJ2-2; 7 nucleotides match TRBD2. Germline V gene lookup returns CDR1 SGDLS and CDR2 YYNGEE. After removal of 0 bases from V and 3 bases from J, the junction contained 5 bases not matched to a gene. This CDR3 is built from 16 residues. In nucleotides, the CDR3 is TGTGCCAGCAGCGTAGGAGCGACTAGCCACACCGGGGAGCTGTTTTTT. This codes for CASSVGATSHTGELFF.

CDR3 DNA sequence: TGTGCCAGTAGCCCTCAGGATGGCCCCTACGAGCAGTACTTC. It codes for CASSPQDGPYEQYF. V gene TRBV19 combines with J gene TRBJ2-7; D not resolved. The CDR3 length is 14 residues. Germline-derived CDR1 and CDR2 are LNHDA and SQIVND (reference sequence). V lost 6 bases, J lost 2 bases, and 14 bases lay in between.

This chain connects TRBV4-1 to TRBJ2-1; 7 nucleotides match TRBD2. The CDR3 extends over 21 amino acids. The V gene end was trimmed by 4 bases and the J gene end by 7 bases; junction bases not matched to a gene: 28. CDR1 is MGHRA, CDR2 YSYEKL, per germline. CDR3 residues: CASSPFRRTLATEGGENEQFF. The CDR3 DNA reads as TGCGCCAGCAGCCCGTTCCGCCGTACCCTAGCGACGGAGGGAGGGGAGAATGAGCAGTTCTTC.

V and J are TRBV7-6 and TRBJ2-3, with 7 bases identical to TRBD1. After removal of 1 base from V and 1 base from J, the junction contained 5 bases not matched to a gene. The V gene's germline CDR1 is SGHVS and CDR2 FNYEAQ. This CDR3 is 16 amino acids long. This CDR3 reads CASSLGFQGGTDTQYF. Here the CDR3 DNA reads TGTGCCAGCAGCTTAGGGTTTCAGGGGGGCACAGATACGCAGTATTTT.

The chain has TRBV2 and TRBJ2-1; D is possibly TRBD1 (5 bases). CDR1 SNHLY and CDR2 FYNNEI come from the germline V gene. CDR3 length equals 13 residues. V lost 7 bases and J 9 bases, leaving 16 bases between the germline ends. The CDR3 reads CASTKRQGGEQFF. As DNA, the CDR3 is TGTGCCAGCACAAAAAGGCAGGGCGGTGAGCAGTTCTTC.

The chain joins TRBV7-2 to TRBJ2-1, with 14 positions matching TRBD2. Per the germline V gene, CDR1 is SGHTA and CDR2 is FQGNSA. The V gene end was trimmed by 5 bases and the J gene end by 10 bases; junction bases not matched to a gene: 7. The CDR3 is 15 amino acids. The CDR3 spells CASSPGLAGGPEQFF. In nucleotides, the CDR3 is TGTGCCAGCAGCCCTGGACTAGCGGGAGGCCCCGAGCAGTTCTTC.

The V call is TRBV5-1, the J call TRBJ1-2, with a possible D match to TRBD1 (5 bases). The CDR3 is made up of 17 amino acids. Germline loops: CDR1 SGHRS, CDR2 YFSETQ. V was clipped by 1 base and J by 3 bases, with 19 bases between them. DNA of the CDR3: TGCGCCAGCAGCTTGTCTTTTTCAAGGTGGGGGGACTATGGCTACACCTTC. Translation gives CASSLSFSRWGDYGYTF.

The V gene is TRBV28, the J gene TRBJ1-5, with no clear D. V was cut by 5 bases and J by 0 bases, with 20 bases left in between. The germline CDR1 and CDR2 sequences are MDHEN and SYDVKM. This CDR3 is built from 18 residues. CDR3 loop: CASSPTIPTPYSNQPQHF. CDR3 sequence (DNA): TGTGCCAGCAGTCCGACCATACCGACACCGTATAGCAATCAGCCCCAGCATTTT.

The genes are TRBV11-2 and TRBJ2-7; 9 bases agree with TRBD2. Germline assignment: CDR1 SGHAT and CDR2 FQNNGV. V gave up 1 base and J gave up 6 bases; unmatched junction bases: 4. The length of the CDR3 is 14 residues. CDR3 coding DNA: TGTGCCAGCAGCTTAGGGACTAGCGCAGGCGAGCAGTACTTC. Translated: CASSLGTSAGEQYF.

This chain joins TRBV6-5 and TRBJ1-4; TRBD1 aligns across 9 bases. CDR3 length: 16 residues. Germline CDR1 reads MNHEY; CDR2 reads SVGAGI. With V trimmed by 2 bases and J by 6 bases, 7 bases remained unmatched. In DNA, the CDR3 is TGTGCCAGCAGTTACACGGGGACAGGGAACCATGAAAAACTGTTTTTT. Translating it yields CASSYTGTGNHEKLFF.

The chain has TRBV4-1 and TRBJ2-7; D perhaps matches TRBD1 (5 bases). Germline CDR1 reads MGHRA; CDR2 reads YSYEKL. The CDR3 consists of 14 residues. Trimming left V 1 base short and J 4 bases short, with 11 bases between. In DNA, the CDR3 is TGCGCCAGCAGCCAAGGCGAGGCAGGGTACGAGCAGTACTTC. The encoded protein is CASSQGEAGYEQYF.

The CDR3 sequence is CSVDPTGLGYNEQFF. The CDR3 nucleotides are TGCAGCGTTGATCCGACAGGGCTTGGGTACAATGAGCAGTTCTTC. The chain couples TRBV29-1 to TRBJ2-1, with 7 bases fitting TRBD1. Per the germline V gene, CDR1 is SQVTM and CDR2 is ANQGSEA. Unmatched junction bases numbered 9, after V lost 3 bases and J lost 4 bases. This CDR3 spans 15 amino acids.

The gene calls are TRBV7-2 and TRBJ1-2, with a weak D call TRBD1 (6 bases). Trimming removed 1 base at V and 9 bases at J, with 9 bases between. Germline lookup yields CDR1 SGHTA and CDR2 FQGNSA. CDR3 length: 12 residues. As DNA, the CDR3 is TGTGCCAGCAGCTTAGAGCAGGGGCGCTACACCTTC. This translates into CASSLEQGRYTF.

The rearrangement links TRBV11-2 to TRBJ2-7, with D maybe TRBD1 (5 bases). Germline V gene data show CDR1 as SGHAT and CDR2 as FQNNGV. The CDR3 runs 14 residues. Trimming cost V 2 bases and J 8 bases, with 16 bases left between them. The CDR3 protein is CASSLSVGPGKQYF. The CDR3 DNA sequence: TGTGCCAGCAGCTTAAGTGTGGGGCCTGGAAAGCAGTACTTC.